What follows are 3 T cell receptor beta chains derived from one specimen sequenced in a study of CD8+ T cells in alopecia areata. As the sequencing template, cDNA was produced by extracting RNA and reverse transcribing it. TCRdb's table, derived via immunoSEQ multiplex PCR, lists solely in-frame clones and lacks some. Of 75,000 to 100,000 clones in the sample, 41% were seen once. Specimen: CD4+ T cells sorted from blood. Every receptor here comes from a human donor with alopecia areata.

This clone was seen a few times. The genes are TRBV18 and TRBJ2-2; D uncertain. CDR3 length: 12 residues. V was pared by 2 bases and J by 6 bases, with 4 bases between. The germline V gene encodes CDR1 KGHSH and CDR2 LQKENI. As DNA, the CDR3 is TGTGCCAGCTCACCAGGATCCGGGGAGCTGTTTTTT. This translates into CASSPGSGELFF.

The count of this clone is one. The genes are TRBV30 and TRBJ2-4, with a possible D match to TRBD2 (5 bases). This CDR3 has 13 amino acids. Trimming removed 0 bases from V and 12 bases from J, with 15 bases in between. The germline gives CDR1 GTSNPN, CDR2 SVGIG (reference sequence). The CDR3 region has the DNA TGTGCCTGGAGTGTAAGCGCCGGGAACCATCAGTACTTC. Residues: CAWSVSAGNHQYF.

CDR3 bases: TGTGCCAGCAGTTCCCCGGGGACAGGGAACACTGAAGCTTTCTTT. Translated: CASSSPGTGNTEAFF. This sequence joins TRBV28 and TRBJ1-1; 8 positions agree with TRBD1. Losses at the gene ends were 4 bases for V and 1 base for J; bases not matched to a gene: 5. Looked up from germline, CDR1 is MDHEN and CDR2 is SYDVKM. The CDR3 is made up of 15 amino acids. Combining the CDR3 with reference TRBV28 and TRBJ1-1 gives the whole variable domain DVKVTQSSRYLVKRTGEKVFLECVQDMDHENMFWYRQDPGLGLRLIYFSYDVKMKEKGDIPEGYSVSREKKERFSLILESASTNQTSMYLCASSSPGTGNTEAFFGQGTRLTVV.